This T cell receptor beta chain derives from a study of graft-versus-host responses after intestinal transplantation. At the level of the study: Tacrolimus plus steroids were given to all recipients for two to three years, preceded by anti-thymocyte globulin induction.

TCRdb's copy holds only in-frame clones and misses some; the assay was immunoSEQ multiplex PCR. The sample holds some 1,100 clones; more than 60% are singletons and the top ten take under 35%. This CDR3 has 13 amino acids. Between the trimmed V and J ends, which lost 4 bases and 4 bases, there was a span of 12 bases. The germline V gene has CDR1 SGHRS and CDR2 YFSETQ. A remark on this clone: As yet, its antigen is unknown.

Overall study results and limits: Individuals who had graft-donor T cell macrochimerism had allografts that showed high graft-versus-host to host-versus-graft clonal ratios. Among recipient marrow samples, GvH clones were found; some appeared first in ileum or blood.

From the graft tissue, intraepithelial and lamina propria lymphocytes were released through processing. Sample: ileum tissue, taken about 250 days after intestinal transplantation. The chain has TRBV5-1 and TRBJ2-7; D is perhaps TRBD1 (6 bases). This sequence originates from a human patient who received an intestinal transplant, so some T cells may come from the graft donor. The chain's CDR3 is CASSRSGVYEQYF. Written as DNA, the CDR3 is TGCGCCAGCAGCCGATCAGGGGTATACGAGCAGTACTTC. Full variable domain (remainder filled in from reference TRBV5-1 and TRBJ2-7): KAGVTQTPRYLIKTRGQQVTLSCSPISGHRSVSWYQQTPGQGLQFLFEYFSETQRNKGNFPGRFSGRQFSNSRSEMNVSTLELGDSALYLCASSRSGVYEQYFGPGTRLTVT.